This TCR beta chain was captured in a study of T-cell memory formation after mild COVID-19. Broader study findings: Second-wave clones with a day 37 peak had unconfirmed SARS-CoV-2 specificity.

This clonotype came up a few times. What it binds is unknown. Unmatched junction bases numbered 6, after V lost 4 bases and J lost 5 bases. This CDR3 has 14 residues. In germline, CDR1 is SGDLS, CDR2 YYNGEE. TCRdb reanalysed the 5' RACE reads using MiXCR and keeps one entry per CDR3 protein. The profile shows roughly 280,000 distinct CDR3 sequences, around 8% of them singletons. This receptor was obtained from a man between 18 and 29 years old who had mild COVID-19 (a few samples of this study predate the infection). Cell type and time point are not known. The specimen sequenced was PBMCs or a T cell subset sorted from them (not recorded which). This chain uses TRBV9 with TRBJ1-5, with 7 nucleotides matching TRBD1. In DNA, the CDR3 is TGTGCCAGCAGCCGGGACAGCGCTTATCAGCCCCAGCATTTT. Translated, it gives CASSRDSAYQPQHF.